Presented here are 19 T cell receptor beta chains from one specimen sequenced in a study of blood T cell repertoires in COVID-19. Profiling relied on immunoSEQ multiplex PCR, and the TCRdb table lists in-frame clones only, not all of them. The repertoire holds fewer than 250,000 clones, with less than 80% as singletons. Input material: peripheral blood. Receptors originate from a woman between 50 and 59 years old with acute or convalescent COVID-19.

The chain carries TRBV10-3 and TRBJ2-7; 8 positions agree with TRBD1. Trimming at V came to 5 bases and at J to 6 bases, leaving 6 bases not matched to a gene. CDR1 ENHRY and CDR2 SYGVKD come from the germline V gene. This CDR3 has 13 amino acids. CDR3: CAISRGTGVEQYF. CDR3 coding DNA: TGTGCCATCAGTCGGGGGACAGGCGTCGAGCAGTACTTC.

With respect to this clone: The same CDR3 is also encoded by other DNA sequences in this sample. CDR3 residues: CACPRGAGANVLTF. The CDR3 bases are TGTGCCTGCCCGCGGGGGGCTGGGGCCAACGTCCTGACTTTC. This chain connects TRBV30 to TRBJ2-6; 8 nucleotides align to TRBD2. Germline assignment: CDR1 GTSNPN and CDR2 SVGIG (reference sequence). The CDR3 totals 14 residues. The junction had 3 bases not matched to a gene; V was cut back by 6 bases and J by 2 bases.

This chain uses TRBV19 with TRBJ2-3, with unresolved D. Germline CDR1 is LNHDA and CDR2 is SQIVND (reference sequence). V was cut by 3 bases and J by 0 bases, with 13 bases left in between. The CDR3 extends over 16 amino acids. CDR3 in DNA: TGTGCCAGTAGTATTACAAACAGCCTAAGCACAGATACGCAGTATTTT. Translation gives CASSITNSLSTDTQYF.

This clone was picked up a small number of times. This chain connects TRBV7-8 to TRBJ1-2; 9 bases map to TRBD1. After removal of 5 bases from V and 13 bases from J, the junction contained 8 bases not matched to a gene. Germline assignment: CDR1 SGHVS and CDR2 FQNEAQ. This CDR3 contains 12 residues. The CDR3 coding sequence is TGTGCCAGCAGCCCTCGGGACAGGGCCATCACCTTC. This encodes CASSPRDRAITF.

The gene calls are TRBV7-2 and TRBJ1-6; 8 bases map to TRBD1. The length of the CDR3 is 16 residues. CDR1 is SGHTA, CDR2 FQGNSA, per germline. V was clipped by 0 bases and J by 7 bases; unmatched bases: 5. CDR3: CASSLAQGARNSPLHF. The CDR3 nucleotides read TGTGCCAGCAGCTTAGCCCAGGGGGCGCGGAATTCACCCCTCCACTTT.

Here the CDR3 reads CASSLGRANTGELFF. CDR3 coding DNA: TGTGCCAGCAGTTTAGGGAGGGCGAACACCGGGGAGCTGTTTTTT. This chain uses TRBV6-6 with TRBJ2-2; TRBD2 matches at 7 bases. This CDR3 contains 15 residues. Germline-derived CDR1 and CDR2 are MNHNY and SVGAGI (reference sequence). The J segment lost 0 bases and the V segment lost 4 bases, leaving 2 bases of the junction unmatched.

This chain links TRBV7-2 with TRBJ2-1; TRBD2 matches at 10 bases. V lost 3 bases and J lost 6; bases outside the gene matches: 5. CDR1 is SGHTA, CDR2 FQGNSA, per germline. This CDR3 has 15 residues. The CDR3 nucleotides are TGTGCCAGCAGCTTCTCTAGCGGGAGTGGCAATGAGCAGTTCTTC. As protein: CASSFSSGSGNEQFF.

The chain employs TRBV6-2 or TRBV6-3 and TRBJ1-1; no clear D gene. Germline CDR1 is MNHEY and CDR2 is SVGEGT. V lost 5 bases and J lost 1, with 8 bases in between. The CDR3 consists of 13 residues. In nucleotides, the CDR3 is TGTGCCAGCAGTCGTACTACGAACACTGAAGCTTTCTTT. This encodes CASSRTTNTEAFF.

The CDR3 loop reads CASSIGTSGRARNEQFF. CDR3 DNA sequence: TGTGCCAGTAGTATAGGGACTAGCGGGAGGGCAAGGAATGAGCAGTTCTTC. The chain recombines TRBV19 with TRBJ2-1; 15 nucleotides align to TRBD2. Unmatched junction bases numbered 5, after V lost 1 base and J lost 7 bases. CDR3 length: 17 amino acids. Germline V gene lookup returns CDR1 LNHDA and CDR2 SQIVND (reference sequence). The whole variable domain, filled in from reference TRBV19 and TRBJ2-1, reads DGGITQSPKYLFRKEGQNVTLSCEQNLNHDAMYWYRQDPGQGLRLIYYSQIVNDFQKGDIAEGYSVSREKKESFPLTVTSAQKNPTAFYLCASSIGTSGRARNEQFFGPGTRLTVL.

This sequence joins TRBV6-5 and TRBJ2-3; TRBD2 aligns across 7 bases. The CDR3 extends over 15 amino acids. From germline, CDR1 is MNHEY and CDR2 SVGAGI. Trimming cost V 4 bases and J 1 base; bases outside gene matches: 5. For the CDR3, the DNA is TGTGCCAGCAGTTCTCCGGGACTACGCACAGATACGCAGTATTTT. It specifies CASSSPGLRTDTQYF.

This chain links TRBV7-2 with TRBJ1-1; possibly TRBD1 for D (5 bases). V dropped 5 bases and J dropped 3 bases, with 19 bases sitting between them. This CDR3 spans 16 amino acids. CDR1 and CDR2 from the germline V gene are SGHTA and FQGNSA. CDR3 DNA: TGTGCCAGCAGCCCCCGGGGGGGAAGTGGTGACACTGAAGCTTTCTTT. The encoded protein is CASSPRGGSGDTEAFF.

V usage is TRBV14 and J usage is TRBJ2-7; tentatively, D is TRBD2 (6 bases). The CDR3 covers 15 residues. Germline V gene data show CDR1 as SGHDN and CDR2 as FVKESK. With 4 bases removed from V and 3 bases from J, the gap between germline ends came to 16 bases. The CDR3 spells CASSRGGAGNYEQYF. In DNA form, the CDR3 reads TGTGCCAGCAGCCGCGGCGGGGCGGGGAACTACGAGCAGTACTTC.

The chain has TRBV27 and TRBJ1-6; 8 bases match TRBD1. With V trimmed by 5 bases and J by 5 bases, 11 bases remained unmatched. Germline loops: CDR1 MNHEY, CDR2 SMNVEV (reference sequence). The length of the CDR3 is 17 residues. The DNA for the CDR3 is TGTGCCAGCAGTCAACGCCGACAGGGGCAGGATAATTCACCCCTCCACTTT. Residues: CASSQRRQGQDNSPLHF.

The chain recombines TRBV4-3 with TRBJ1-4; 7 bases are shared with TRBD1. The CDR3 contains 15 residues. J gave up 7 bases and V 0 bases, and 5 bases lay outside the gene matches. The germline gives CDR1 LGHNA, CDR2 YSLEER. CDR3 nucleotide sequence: TGCGCCAGCAGCCAAGACGACAGGGTCGGTGAAAAACTGTTTTTT. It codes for CASSQDDRVGEKLFF.

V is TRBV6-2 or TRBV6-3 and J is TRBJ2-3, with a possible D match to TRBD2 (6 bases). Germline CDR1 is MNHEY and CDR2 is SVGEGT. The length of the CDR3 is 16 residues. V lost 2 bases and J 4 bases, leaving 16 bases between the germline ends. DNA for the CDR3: TGTGCCAGCAGTTACCGAGACGGGGAGGTGGCAGATACGCAGTATTTT. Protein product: CASSYRDGEVADTQYF.

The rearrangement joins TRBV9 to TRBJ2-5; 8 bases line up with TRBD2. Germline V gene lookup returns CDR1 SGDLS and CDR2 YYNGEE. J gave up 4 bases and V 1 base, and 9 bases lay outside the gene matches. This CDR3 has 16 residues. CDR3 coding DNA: TGTGCCAGCAGCGTATACGGTAGCGGGGTGGGAGAGACCCAGTACTTC. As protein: CASSVYGSGVGETQYF.

The CDR3 loop is CASSMGTAYNEQFF. CDR3 nucleotide sequence: TGTGCCAGCAGCATGGGGACAGCTTACAATGAGCAGTTCTTC. J is TRBJ2-1 and V is TRBV7-6, with 7 bases lining up with TRBD1. CDR3 length: 14 amino acids. CDR1 and CDR2 (germline): SGHVS, FNYEAQ. V gave up 5 bases and J gave up 4 bases; unmatched junction bases: 5. Drawing the rest from reference TRBV7-6 and TRBJ2-1, the complete variable domain is GAGVSQSPRYKVTKRGQDVALRCDPISGHVSLYWYRQALGQGPEFLTYFNYEAQQDKSGLPNDRFSAERPEGSISTLTIQRTEQRDSAMYRCASSMGTAYNEQFFGPGTRLTVL.

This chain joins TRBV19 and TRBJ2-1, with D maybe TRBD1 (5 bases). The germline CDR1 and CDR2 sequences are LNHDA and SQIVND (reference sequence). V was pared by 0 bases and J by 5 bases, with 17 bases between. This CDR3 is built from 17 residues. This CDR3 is CASSIDLQGGINNEQFF. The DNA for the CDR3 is TGTGCCAGTAGTATAGATCTGCAGGGTGGGATTAACAATGAGCAGTTCTTC. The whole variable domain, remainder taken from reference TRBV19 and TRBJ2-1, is DGGITQSPKYLFRKEGQNVTLSCEQNLNHDAMYWYRQDPGQGLRLIYYSQIVNDFQKGDIAEGYSVSREKKESFPLTVTSAQKNPTAFYLCASSIDLQGGINNEQFFGPGTRLTVL.

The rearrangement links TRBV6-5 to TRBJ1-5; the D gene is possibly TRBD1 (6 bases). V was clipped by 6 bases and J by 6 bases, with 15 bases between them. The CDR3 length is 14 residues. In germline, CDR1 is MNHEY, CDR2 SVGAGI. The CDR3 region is CASSMGGLGQPQHF. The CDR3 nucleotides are TGTGCCAGCAGCATGGGGGGGCTGGGTCAGCCCCAGCATTTT.